This T cell receptor beta chain was observed in a study of cytomegalovirus exposure and HLA in healthy donors. Overall study context: Of the donors genotyped, a few hundred in all, around 77% fell in the Caucasian-associated ancestry cluster.

The PCR used 60 Vbeta and 13 Jbeta primers. Method: immunoSEQ multiplex PCR; TCRdb's copy keeps in-frame clones and lacks some. The sample contains 100,000 to 150,000 clones, roughly 68% of which appear only once. V lost 1 base and J lost 4, with 4 bases in between. This CDR3 comprises 12 residues. The germline V gene has CDR1 SGHTA and CDR2 FQGNSA. Findings and caveats of the study: Prior analysis indicated that the majority of TCR beta V segments exhibited productivity approximately 87% or approximately 30% of the time. The majority of CMV-associated TCR beta chains were reported as apparently HLA-restricted in a later analysis. Associated with cytomegalovirus, according to the listing, were 150 to 200 TCR beta chains.

Note on this clone: Its target is unknown.

This TCR was recovered from a woman in her forties or fifties in good health and CMV-seropositive. Sequencing was carried out using PBMCs. The gene calls are TRBV7-2 and TRBJ2-5; D not certain. The CDR3 sequence is CASSLGRETQYF. The CDR3, as DNA: TGTGCCAGCAGCTTAGGCAGAGAGACCCAGTACTTC.